The entry below describes one T cell receptor beta chain. This clone's antigen is unknown. No base-level quality is on record; no much larger clone is a single base apart. This sample was included in a study of beta chain features in type 1 diabetes (dated by TCRdb to 2017 to 2018). The study in broad terms: Patients and healthy donors did not differ in mean age, gender distribution, total cell number or subset yield. A total of about 110,000,000 sorted cells were examined across all samples, and a strong correlation was observed between cell number per subset and RNA yield. In the study, TCRB repertoires of sorted circulating CD4+ T cell subsets from recently diagnosed type 1 diabetes patients were compared with those of matched healthy donors. Naive and central memory subsets were obtained from all 30 or so donors, but regulatory and stem cell-like memory subsets were isolated from only 8 patients and roughly 8 healthy donors.

The entire isolated RNA was reverse transcribed using the High Capacity cDNA Reverse Transcription Kit, and thus expressed TCRB transcripts were sequenced. Deep immunoSEQ sequencing was applied to naive, central memory and regulatory T cell samples, giving an average of approximately 4 million total reads per sample. After sorted cells were lysed in RLT buffer, RNA was extracted with DNase-treated RNeasy Micro or Mini kits, with the choice depending on cell number. Each cell subset was processed on its own to prevent cross-contamination, while patient and healthy donor samples were processed together. The immunoSEQ multiplex PCR was used to amplify TCRB sequences from cDNA, yielding 87-bp fragments that span the CDR3 region. Amplicons were sequenced on the Illumina HiSeq platform. Per the source publication's procedure: Synthetic template baselines were used to correct PCR bias computationally, reads within Hamming distance 2 were collapsed, and singletons that could not be merged were discarded. By aligning reads against IMGT, V, D and J genes, CDR3 length, and insertions or deletions at six rearrangement sites were assigned. Clonotype counts were normalized to sorted cell number within each subset before computing true diversity and Gini coefficients with the tcR R package. The overlap coefficient, calculated on TCRB nucleotide sequences, was used to quantify repertoire sharing. Out-of-frame TCRB sequences from naive cells were analyzed to stand in for the pre-selection repertoire. Not all clones reach the TCRdb copy of this immuneACCESS table, which keeps in-frame sequences only. Checked studies attribute under half of the gap to unresolved V genes and leave the rest unexplained. Clone size and the V and J calls come from that table; the DNA yielded D and trimming. This sample holds hundreds of thousands of clones; over 12% were observed only once. The top ten constitute 0.035% to 0.045% of the sample.

From each donor, a single peripheral blood sample of around 120 mL on average was drawn into heparinised tubes. Using a panel that included CD45RO, CCR7, CD25, CD127, CD95 and CD27, naive, central memory, regulatory and stem cell-like memory CD4+ T cells were sorted on a BD FACSAria II. Every sorted population had a purity above 95%. PBMCs were isolated immediately by Lymphoprep density gradient centrifugation and stained directly without culture. To minimize batch effects, samples were stained and sorted in pairs, one healthy donor with one patient per experiment. Study-wide conclusions, independent of this receptor: Shorter templates might have been favored by PCR, but patient and control samples were amplified and corrected together, so both groups would have been affected equally by any skew. Because cDNA was sequenced instead of genomic DNA, highly expressing activated cells could be over-represented, though the groups showed no difference in activation or CD3 levels. Naive, central memory and regulatory TCRB repertoires appeared to be more alike among patients than among healthy donors. Fewer insertions and more nucleotide deletions at VDJ recombination sites were observed in patients with type 1 diabetes, implying thymic rearrangement abnormalities. In all four CD4+ subsets, TCRB CDR3 length was moderately but significantly shorter in type 1 diabetes patients. Because the HLA sub-analyses included only small numbers of individuals, any influence of HLA type on TCRB rearrangement was left unresolved.

The V and J ends are trimmed by 3 bases and 3 bases, leaving 5 bases between them. The CDR3 covers 13 residues, taking in both the cysteine and the phenylalanine. Solely the CDR3 DNA is kept, with 39 bases framed from the first base. For CDR1 and CDR2, the germline V gene (reference sequence) lists MNHEY and SMNVEV. The receptor's source is a man younger than 35 with type 1 diabetes. The chain is made from TRBV27 and TRBJ2-2; the D gene is unclear. Input material: naive CD4+ T cells from blood. This sample's cell subset or site label indicates: true naive CD4+ T cells. The nucleotides are TGTGCCAGCAGTTTCCCTTACACCGGGGAGCTGTTTTTT. Translated, it gives CASSFPYTGELFF.